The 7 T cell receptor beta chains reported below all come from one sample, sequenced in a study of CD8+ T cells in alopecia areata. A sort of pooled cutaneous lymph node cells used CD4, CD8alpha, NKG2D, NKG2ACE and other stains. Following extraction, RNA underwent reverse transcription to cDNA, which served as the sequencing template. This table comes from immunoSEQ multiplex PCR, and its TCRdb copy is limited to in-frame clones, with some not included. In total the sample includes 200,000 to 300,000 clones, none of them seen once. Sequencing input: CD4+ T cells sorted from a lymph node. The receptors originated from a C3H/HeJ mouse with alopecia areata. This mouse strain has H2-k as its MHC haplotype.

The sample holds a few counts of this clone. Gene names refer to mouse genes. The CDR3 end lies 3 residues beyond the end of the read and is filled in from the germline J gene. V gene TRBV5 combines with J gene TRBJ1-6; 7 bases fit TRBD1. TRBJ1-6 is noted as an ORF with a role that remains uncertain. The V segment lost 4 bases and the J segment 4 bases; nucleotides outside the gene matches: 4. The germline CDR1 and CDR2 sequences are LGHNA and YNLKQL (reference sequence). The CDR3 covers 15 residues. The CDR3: CASSPRDRYNSPLYF. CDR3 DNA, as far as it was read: TGTGCCAGCAGCCCCCGGGACAGATATAATTCGCCC.

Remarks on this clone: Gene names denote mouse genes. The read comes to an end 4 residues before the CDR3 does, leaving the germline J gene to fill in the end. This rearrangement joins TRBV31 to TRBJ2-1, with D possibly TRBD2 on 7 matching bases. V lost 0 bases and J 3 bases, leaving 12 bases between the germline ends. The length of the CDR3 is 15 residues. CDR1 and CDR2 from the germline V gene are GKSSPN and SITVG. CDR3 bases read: TGTGCCTGGAGTCTAAGGGGGGGGAGCTATGCT. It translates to CAWSLRGGSYA. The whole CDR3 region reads CAWSLRGGSYAEQFF. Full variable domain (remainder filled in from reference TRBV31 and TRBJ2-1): AQTIHQWPVAEIKAVGSPLSLGCTIKGKSSPNLYWYWQATGGTLQQLFYSITVGQVESVVQLNLSASRPKDDQFILSTEKLLLSHSGFYLCAWSLRGGSYAEQFFGPGTRLTVL.

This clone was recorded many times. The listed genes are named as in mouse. The CDR3 loop is CASSFAQHYNSPLYF. The covered CDR3 bases are TGTGCCAGCAGCTTCGCGCAGCACTATAATTCGCCC. This rearrangement joins TRBV3 to TRBJ1-6; D is ambiguous. The read stops 3 residues short of the end of the CDR3; the missing end is completed from the germline J gene. TRBJ1-6 is noted as an ORF with a role that remains uncertain. Germline V gene data show CDR1 as SNHLY and CDR2 as FYNGKV (reference sequence). V was trimmed by 3 bases and J by 3 bases, leaving 9 bases between them. CDR3 size: 15 residues.

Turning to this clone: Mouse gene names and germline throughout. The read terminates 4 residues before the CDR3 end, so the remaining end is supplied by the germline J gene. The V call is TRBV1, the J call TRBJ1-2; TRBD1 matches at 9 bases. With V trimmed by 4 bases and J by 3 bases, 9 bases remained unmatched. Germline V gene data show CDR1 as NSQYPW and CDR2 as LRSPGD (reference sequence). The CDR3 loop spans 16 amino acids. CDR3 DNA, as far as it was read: TGCACCTGCAGTGGCCAAAGGGACAGGGAGGACTCC. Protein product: CTCSGQRDREDS. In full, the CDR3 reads CTCSGQRDREDSDYTF. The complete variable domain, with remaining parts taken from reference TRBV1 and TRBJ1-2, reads VTLLEQNPRWRLVPRGQAVNLRCILKNSQYPWMSWYQQDLQKQLQWLFTLRSPGDKEVKSLPGADYLATRVTDTELRLQVANMSQGRTLYCTCSGQRDREDSDYTFGSGTRLLVI.

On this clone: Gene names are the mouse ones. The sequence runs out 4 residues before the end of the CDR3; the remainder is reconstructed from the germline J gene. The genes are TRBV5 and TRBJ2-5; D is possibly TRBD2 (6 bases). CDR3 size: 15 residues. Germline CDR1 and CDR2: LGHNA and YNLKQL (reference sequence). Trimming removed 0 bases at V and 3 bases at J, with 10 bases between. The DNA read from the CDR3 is TGTGCCAGCAGCCAAGATGGGTGGGGGCAAGAC. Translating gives CASSQDGWGQD. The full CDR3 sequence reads CASSQDGWGQDTQYF.

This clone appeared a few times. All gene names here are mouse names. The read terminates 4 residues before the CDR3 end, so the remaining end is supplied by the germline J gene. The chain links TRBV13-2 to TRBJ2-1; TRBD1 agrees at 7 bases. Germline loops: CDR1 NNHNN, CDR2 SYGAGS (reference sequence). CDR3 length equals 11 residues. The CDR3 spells CASGGQAEQFF. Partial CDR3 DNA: TGTGCCAGCGGGGGACAGGCT.

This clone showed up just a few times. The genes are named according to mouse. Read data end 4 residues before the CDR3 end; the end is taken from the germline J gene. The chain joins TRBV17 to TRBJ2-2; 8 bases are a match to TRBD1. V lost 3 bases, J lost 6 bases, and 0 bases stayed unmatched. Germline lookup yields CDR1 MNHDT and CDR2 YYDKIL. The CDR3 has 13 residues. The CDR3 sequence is CASSSRGPGQLYF. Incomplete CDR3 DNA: TGTGCTAGCAGTAGCAGGGGGCCCGGG.